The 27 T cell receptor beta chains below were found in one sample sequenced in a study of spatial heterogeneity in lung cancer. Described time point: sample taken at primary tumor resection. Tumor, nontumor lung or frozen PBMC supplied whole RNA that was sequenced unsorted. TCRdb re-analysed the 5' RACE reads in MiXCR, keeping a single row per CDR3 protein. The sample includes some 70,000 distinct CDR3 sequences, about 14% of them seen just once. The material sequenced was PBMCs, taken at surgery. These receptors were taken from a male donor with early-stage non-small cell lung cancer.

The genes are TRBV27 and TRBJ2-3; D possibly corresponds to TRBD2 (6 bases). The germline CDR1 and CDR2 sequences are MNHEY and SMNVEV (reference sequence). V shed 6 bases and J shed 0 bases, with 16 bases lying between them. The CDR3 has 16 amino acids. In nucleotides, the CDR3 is TGTGCCAGCAGCGCTCCTACTAGCAAAAGCACAGATACGCAGTATTTT. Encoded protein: CASSAPTSKSTDTQYF.

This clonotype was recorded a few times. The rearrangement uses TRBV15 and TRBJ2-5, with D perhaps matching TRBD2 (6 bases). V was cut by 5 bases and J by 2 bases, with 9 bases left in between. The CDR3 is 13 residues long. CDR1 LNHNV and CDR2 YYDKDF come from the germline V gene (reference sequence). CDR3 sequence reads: CATSPLAQETQYF. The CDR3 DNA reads TGTGCCACCAGCCCGCTAGCGCAAGAGACCCAGTACTTC.

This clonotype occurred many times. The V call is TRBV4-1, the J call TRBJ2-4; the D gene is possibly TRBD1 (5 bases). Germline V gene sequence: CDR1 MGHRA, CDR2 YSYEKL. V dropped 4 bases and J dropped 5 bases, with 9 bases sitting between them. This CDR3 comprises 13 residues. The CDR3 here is CASSRQQENIQYF. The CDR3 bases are TGCGCCAGCAGCCGCCAACAGGAAAACATTCAGTACTTC.

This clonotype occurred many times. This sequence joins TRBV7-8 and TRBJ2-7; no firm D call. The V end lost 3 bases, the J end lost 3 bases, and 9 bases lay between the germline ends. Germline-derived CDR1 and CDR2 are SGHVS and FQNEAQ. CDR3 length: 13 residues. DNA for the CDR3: TGTGCCAGCAGCTTTGGGTTCCTCTACGAGCAGTACTTC. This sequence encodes CASSFGFLYEQYF.

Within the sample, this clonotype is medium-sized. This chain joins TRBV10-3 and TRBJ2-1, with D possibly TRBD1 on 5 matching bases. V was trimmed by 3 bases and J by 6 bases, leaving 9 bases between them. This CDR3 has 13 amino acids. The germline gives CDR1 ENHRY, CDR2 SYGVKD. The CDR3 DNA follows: TGTGCCATCAGTGAAGGGGAATTCAATGAGCAGTTCTTC. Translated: CAISEGEFNEQFF.

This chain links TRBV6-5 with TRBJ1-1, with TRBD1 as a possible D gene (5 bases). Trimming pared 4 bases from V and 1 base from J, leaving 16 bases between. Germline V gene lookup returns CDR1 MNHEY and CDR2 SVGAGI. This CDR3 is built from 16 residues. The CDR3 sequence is CASSFAGAPRNTEAFF. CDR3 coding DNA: TGTGCCAGCAGTTTTGCCGGGGCCCCAAGGAACACTGAAGCTTTCTTT.

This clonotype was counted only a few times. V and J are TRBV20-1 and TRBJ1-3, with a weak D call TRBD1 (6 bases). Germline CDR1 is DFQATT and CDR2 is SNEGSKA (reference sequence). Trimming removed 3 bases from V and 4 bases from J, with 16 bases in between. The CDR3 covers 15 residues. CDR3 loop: CSASEFGGLGNTIYF. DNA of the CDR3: TGCAGTGCTAGCGAATTCGGGGGGCTAGGAAACACCATATATTTT.

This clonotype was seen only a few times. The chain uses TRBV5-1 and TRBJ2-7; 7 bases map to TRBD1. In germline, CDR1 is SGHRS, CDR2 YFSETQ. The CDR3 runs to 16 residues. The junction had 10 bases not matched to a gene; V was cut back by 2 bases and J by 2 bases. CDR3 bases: TGCGCCAGCAGCTTCAGATCCGGGACAGCTGCCTACGAGCAGTACTTC. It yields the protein CASSFRSGTAAYEQYF.

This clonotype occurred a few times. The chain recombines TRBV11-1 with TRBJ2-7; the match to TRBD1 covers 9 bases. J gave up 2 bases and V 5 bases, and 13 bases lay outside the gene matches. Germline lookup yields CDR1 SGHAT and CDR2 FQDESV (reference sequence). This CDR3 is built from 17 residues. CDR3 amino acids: CASSITSSGQGAYEQYF. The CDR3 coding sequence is TGTGCCAGCAGCATAACCTCATCGGGACAGGGTGCCTACGAGCAGTACTTC.

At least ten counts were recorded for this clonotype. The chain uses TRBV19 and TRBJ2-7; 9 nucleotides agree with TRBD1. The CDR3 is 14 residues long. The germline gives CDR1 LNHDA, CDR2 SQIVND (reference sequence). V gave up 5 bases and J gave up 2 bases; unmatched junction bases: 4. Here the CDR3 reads CASSPGQGPYEQYF. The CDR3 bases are TGTGCCAGTAGTCCAGGACAGGGGCCCTACGAGCAGTACTTC.

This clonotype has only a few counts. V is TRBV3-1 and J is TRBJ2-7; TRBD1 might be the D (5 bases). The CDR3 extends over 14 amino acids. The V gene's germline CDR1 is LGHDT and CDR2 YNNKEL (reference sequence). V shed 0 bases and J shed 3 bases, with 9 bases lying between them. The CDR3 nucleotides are TGTGCCAGCAGCCAAGAGGCCAGGGTCTACGAGCAGTACTTC. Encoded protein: CASSQEARVYEQYF.

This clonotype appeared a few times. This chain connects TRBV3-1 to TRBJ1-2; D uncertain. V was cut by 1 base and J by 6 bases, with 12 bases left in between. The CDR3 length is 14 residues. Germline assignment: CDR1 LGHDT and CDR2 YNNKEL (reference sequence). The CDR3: CASSQAGRFDGYTF. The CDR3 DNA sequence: TGTGCCAGCAGCCAAGCGGGGAGGTTCGATGGCTACACCTTC.

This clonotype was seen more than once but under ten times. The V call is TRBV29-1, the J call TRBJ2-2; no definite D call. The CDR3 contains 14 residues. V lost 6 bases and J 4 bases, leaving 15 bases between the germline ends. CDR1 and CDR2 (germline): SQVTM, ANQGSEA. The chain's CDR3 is CSVRIHTLTGELFF. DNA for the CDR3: TGCAGCGTAAGAATTCACACCCTCACCGGGGAGCTGTTTTTT.

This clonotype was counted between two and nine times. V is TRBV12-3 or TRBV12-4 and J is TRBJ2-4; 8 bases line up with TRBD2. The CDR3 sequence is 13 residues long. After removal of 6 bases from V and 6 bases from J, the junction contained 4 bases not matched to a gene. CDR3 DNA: TGTGCCAGCAGGCGGGAGGAGGGAAACATTCAGTACTTC. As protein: CASRREEGNIQYF.

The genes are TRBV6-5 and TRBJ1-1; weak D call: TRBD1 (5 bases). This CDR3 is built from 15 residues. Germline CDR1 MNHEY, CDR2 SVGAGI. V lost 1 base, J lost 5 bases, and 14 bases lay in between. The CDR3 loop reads CASSYFTGQGTEAFF. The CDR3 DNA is TGTGCCAGCAGTTACTTTACAGGTCAAGGAACTGAAGCTTTCTTT.

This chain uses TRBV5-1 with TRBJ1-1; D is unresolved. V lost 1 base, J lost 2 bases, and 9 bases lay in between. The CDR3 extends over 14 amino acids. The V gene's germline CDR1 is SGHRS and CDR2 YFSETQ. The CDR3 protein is CASSLYSANTEAFF. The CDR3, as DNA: TGCGCCAGCAGCTTGTATTCAGCAAACACTGAAGCTTTCTTT.

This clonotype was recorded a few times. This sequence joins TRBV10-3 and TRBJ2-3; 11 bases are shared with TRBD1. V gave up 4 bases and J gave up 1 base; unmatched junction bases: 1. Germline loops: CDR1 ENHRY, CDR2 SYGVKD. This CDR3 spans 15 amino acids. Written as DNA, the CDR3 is TGTGCCATCAGTGGGACAGGGGGCGGCACAGATACGCAGTATTTT. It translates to CAISGTGGGTDTQYF.

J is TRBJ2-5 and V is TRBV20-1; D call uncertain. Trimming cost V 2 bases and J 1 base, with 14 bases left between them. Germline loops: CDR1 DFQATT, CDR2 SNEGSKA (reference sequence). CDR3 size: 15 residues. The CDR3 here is CSARFGSRSQETQYF. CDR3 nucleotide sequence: TGCAGTGCTAGATTCGGCTCAAGATCCCAAGAGACCCAGTACTTC.

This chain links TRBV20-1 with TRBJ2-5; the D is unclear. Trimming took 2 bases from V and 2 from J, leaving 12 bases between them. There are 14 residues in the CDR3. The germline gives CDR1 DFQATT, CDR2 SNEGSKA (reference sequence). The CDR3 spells CSARLPGPQETQYF. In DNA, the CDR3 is TGCAGTGCTAGATTACCGGGTCCGCAAGAGACCCAGTACTTC.

As DNA, the CDR3 is TGTGCCTGGAGGGCGCAAGGGCCGAACTATGGCTACACCTTC. Its protein product is CAWRAQGPNYGYTF. This chain uses TRBV30 with TRBJ1-2, with no clear D. This CDR3 region has 14 residues. Trimming cost V 3 bases and J 2 bases, with 13 bases left between them. CDR1 and CDR2 from the germline V gene are GTSNPN and SVGIG (reference sequence). The variable domain in full, completed from reference TRBV30 and TRBJ1-2, reads SQTIHQWPATLVQPVGSPLSLECTVEGTSNPNLYWYRQAAGRGLQLLFYSVGIGQISSEVPQNLSASRPQDRQFILSSKKLLLSDSGFYLCAWRAQGPNYGYTFGSGTRLTVV.

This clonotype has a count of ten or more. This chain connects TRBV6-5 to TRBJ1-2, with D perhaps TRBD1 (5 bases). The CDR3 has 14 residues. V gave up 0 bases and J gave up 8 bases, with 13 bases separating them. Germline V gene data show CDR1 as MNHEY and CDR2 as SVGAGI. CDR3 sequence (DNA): TGTGCCAGCAGTTACTCGATTACCGGGGGAGGCTACACCTTC. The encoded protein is CASSYSITGGGYTF.

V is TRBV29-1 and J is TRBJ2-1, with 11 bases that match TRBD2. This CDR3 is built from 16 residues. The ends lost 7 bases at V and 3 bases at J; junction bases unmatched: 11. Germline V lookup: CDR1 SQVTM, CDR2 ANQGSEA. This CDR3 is CSARLPGLADYNEQFF. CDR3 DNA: TGCAGCGCCCGTCTGCCGGGACTAGCGGACTACAATGAGCAGTTCTTC.

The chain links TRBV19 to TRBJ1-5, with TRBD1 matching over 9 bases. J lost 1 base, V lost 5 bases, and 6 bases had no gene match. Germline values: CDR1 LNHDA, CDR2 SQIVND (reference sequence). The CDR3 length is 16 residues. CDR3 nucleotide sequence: TGTGCCAGTAGTGTCTCGGACAGGGGAAGCAATCAGCCCCAGCATTTT. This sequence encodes CASSVSDRGSNQPQHF. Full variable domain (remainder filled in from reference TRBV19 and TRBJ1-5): DGGITQSPKYLFRKEGQNVTLSCEQNLNHDAMYWYRQDPGQGLRLIYYSQIVNDFQKGDIAEGYSVSREKKESFPLTVTSAQKNPTAFYLCASSVSDRGSNQPQHFGDGTRLSIL.

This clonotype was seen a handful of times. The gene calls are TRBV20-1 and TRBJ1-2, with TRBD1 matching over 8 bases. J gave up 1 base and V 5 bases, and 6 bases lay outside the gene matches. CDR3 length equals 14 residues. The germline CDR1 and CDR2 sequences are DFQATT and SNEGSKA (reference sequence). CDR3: CSAPGQGRNYGYTF. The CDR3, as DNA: TGCAGTGCTCCAGGACAGGGCCGTAACTATGGCTACACCTTC.

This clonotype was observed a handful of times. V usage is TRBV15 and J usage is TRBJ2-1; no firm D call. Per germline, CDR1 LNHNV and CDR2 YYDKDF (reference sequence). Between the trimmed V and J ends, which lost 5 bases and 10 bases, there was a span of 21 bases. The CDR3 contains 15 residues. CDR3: CATSPRTPVQEEQFF. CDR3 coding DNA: TGTGCCACCAGCCCTAGGACCCCCGTTCAGGAAGAGCAGTTCTTC. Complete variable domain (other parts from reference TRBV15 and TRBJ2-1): DAMVIQNPRYQVTQFGKPVTLSCSQTLNHNVMYWYQQKSSQAPKLLFHYYDKDFNNEADTPDNFQSRRPNTSFCFLDIRSPGLGDTAMYLCATSPRTPVQEEQFFGPGTRLTVL.

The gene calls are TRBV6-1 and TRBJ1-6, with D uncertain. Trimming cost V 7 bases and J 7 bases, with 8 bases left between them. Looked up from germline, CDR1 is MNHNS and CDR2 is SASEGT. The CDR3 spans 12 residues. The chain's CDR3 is CASKVGNSPLHF. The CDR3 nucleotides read TGTGCCAGCAAGGTCGGGAATTCACCCCTCCACTTT.

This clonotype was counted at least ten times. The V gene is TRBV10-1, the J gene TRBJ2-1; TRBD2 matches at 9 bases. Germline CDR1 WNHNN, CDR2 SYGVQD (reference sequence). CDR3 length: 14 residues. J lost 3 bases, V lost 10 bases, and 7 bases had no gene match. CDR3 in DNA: TGCGCCACTGGTCCTAGCGGGGACTACAATGAGCAGTTCTTC. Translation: CATGPSGDYNEQFF.